The 3 T cell receptor beta chains below all came from one sample that was sequenced in a study of preoperative IRX-2 immunotherapy in early breast cancer. Treatment noted: preoperative locoregional IRX-2 cytokine immunotherapy. Data came from immunoSEQ multiplex PCR; TCRdb stores just in-frame clones and leaves some out. The sample lists approximately 34,000 clones; more than 90% were seen once. Sampling was performed from a patient treated with IRX-2 immunotherapy. Receptor source: a human donor with breast cancer.

V and J are TRBV10-2 and TRBJ2-5, with 9 bases identical to TRBD2. The CDR3 is 13 amino acids. Trimming took 7 bases from V and 2 from J; bases not matched to a gene: 2. The germline V gene has CDR1 WSHSY and CDR2 SAAADI. The CDR3 region is CASNLAGQETQYF. The CDR3 bases are TGCGCCAGCAACCTAGCGGGGCAAGAGACCCAGTACTTC.

The chain couples TRBV7-2 to TRBJ2-3, with D perhaps TRBD1 or TRBD2 (5 bases each). V was pared by 6 bases and J by 0 bases, with 10 bases between. The length of the CDR3 is 14 residues. Looked up from germline, CDR1 is SGHTA and CDR2 is FQGNSA. The CDR3 sequence: CASRRGRSTDTQYF. The CDR3 coding sequence is TGTGCCAGCAGACGGGGACGGAGCACAGATACGCAGTATTTT.

The chain is built from TRBV7-3 and TRBJ1-1; D is ambiguous. The CDR3 runs 16 residues. The germline V gene has CDR1 SGHTA and CDR2 FQGTGA. V lost 2 bases, J lost 2 bases, and 15 bases lay in between. CDR3 nucleotide sequence: TGTGCCAGCAGCTTACGGCCCCCTTCGACAAACACTGAAGCTTTCTTT. Translation gives CASSLRPPSTNTEAFF.